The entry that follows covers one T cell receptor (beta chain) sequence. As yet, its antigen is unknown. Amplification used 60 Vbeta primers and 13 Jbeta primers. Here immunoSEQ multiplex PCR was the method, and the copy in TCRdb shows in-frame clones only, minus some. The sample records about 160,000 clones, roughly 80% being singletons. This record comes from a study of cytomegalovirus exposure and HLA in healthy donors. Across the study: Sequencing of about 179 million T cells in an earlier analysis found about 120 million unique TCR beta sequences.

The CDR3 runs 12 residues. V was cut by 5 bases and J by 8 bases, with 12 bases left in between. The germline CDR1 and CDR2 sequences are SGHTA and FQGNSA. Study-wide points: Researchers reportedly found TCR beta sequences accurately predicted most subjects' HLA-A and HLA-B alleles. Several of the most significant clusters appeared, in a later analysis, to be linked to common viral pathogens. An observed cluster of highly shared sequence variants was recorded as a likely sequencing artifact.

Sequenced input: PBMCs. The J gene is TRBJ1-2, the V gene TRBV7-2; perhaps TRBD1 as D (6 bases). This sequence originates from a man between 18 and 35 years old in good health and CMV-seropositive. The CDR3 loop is CASSTTQGGYTF. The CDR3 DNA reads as TGTGCCAGCAGCACGACCCAGGGGGGCTACACCTTC.